The 27 T cell receptor beta chains listed next were all sequenced from one sample in a study of T cell repertoires in cytomegalovirus infection. TCRdb reanalysed the reads using MiXCR and keeps one entry per CDR3 protein. This table has about 740,000 distinct CDR3 sequences, 35% to 45% appearing once. Sequences were obtained from PBMCs. Receptors were obtained from a human donor in good health (CMV status not recorded). Some clones in this sample may be carry-over from other donors' samples.

This clonotype has ten or more counts. This rearrangement joins TRBV28 to TRBJ2-2; the D is unclear. Germline CDR1 is MDHEN and CDR2 is SYDVKM. The CDR3 runs 12 residues. Trimming cost V 6 bases and J 1 base, with 3 bases left between them. The CDR3 sequence: CASRENTGELFF. The CDR3 DNA follows: TGTGCCAGCAGGGAGAACACCGGGGAGCTGTTTTTT.

This clonotype was recorded a few times. This chain uses TRBV10-2 with TRBJ1-4; TRBD1 is a possible D gene (5 bases). CDR1 WSHSY and CDR2 SAAADI come from the germline V gene. The CDR3 contains 15 residues. The V gene lost 8 bases and the J gene lost 5 bases, with 18 bases spanning the gap. As DNA, the CDR3 is TGCGCCAGCCGGGGGGGGAGGACCCTAAATGAAAAACTGTTTTTT. This encodes CASRGGRTLNEKLFF.

This clonotype was seen a single time. This sequence joins TRBV12-3 or TRBV12-4 and TRBJ2-7; 11 nucleotides match TRBD2. The CDR3 is 14 residues long. V dropped 6 bases and J dropped 5; count of bases not matched to a gene: 6. CDR3 residues: CASSATSGTNEQYF. The CDR3 DNA is TGTGCCAGCAGCGCGACTAGCGGGACAAACGAGCAGTACTTC.

This clonotype was found many times. This chain links TRBV7-6 with TRBJ1-1, with D perhaps matching TRBD1 (5 bases). The V gene's germline CDR1 is SGHVS and CDR2 FNYEAQ. The CDR3 is 14 residues long. Trimming removed 1 base from V and 1 base from J, with 7 bases in between. CDR3 protein: CASSLDQGNTEAFF. The DNA for the CDR3 is TGTGCCAGCAGCTTAGATCAGGGGAACACTGAAGCTTTCTTT.

In its sample, this clonotype was seen a few times. The chain combines TRBV5-1 with TRBJ2-5; 11 bases align to TRBD2. Germline loops: CDR1 SGHRS, CDR2 YFSETQ. Trimming took 4 bases from V and 4 from J; bases not matched to a gene: 15. This CDR3 spans 18 amino acids. The CDR3, as DNA: TGCGCCAGCAGCCCTCGTGGTAGCGGGGGGGCACTTCCAGAGACCCAGTACTTC. It specifies CASSPRGSGGALPETQYF.

A note on this clonotype: The conserved final phenylalanine or tryptophan is absent from the CDR3, which likely points to a read error. This chain uses TRBV7-2 with TRBJ2-4; D might be TRBD1 or TRBD2, each matching 5 bases. There are 16 residues in the CDR3. The germline V gene encodes CDR1 SGHTA and CDR2 FQGNSA. The V end lost 2 bases, the J end lost 0 bases, and 11 bases lay between the germline ends. The CDR3 DNA follows: TGTGCCAGCAGCTTATGGGGACGGGTAGCCAAAAACATTCAGTACTTA. Translation gives CASSLWGRVAKNIQYL.

This sequence joins TRBV7-3 and TRBJ2-7; 8 nucleotides align to TRBD1. The CDR3 spans 14 residues. The trim removed 5 bases at V and 3 bases at J, leaving 6 bases unmatched. CDR1 is SGHTA and CDR2 is FQGTGA in the germline V gene. The CDR3, as DNA: TGTGCCAGCAGCCAGGGACAGGCTGGCTACGAGCAGTACTTC. Translating it yields CASSQGQAGYEQYF.

This chain connects TRBV19 to TRBJ2-3; 7 bases agree with TRBD2. The ends lost 4 bases at V and 0 bases at J; junction bases unmatched: 4. This CDR3 contains 15 residues. Germline V CDR1 and CDR2: LNHDA, SQIVND (reference sequence). Here the CDR3 reads CASSSAGDSTDTQYF. DNA of the CDR3: TGTGCCAGTAGTAGTGCGGGGGATAGCACAGATACGCAGTATTTT.

V gene TRBV6-2 or TRBV6-3 combines with J gene TRBJ1-5; D not certain. This CDR3 is 13 amino acids long. The V gene's germline CDR1 is MNHEY and CDR2 SVGEGT. The V end lost 2 bases, the J end lost 10 bases, and 12 bases lay between the germline ends. The CDR3 protein is CASSYEVVTPQHF. Here the CDR3 DNA reads TGTGCCAGCAGTTACGAGGTAGTGACACCCCAGCATTTT.

The chain uses TRBV10-3 and TRBJ2-1, with 8 positions matching TRBD2. Germline V lookup: CDR1 ENHRY, CDR2 SYGVKD. The CDR3 sequence is 14 residues long. Trimming took 6 bases from V and 2 from J; bases not matched to a gene: 3. In DNA form, the CDR3 reads TGTGCCATCAGCAGCGGGAGCCCCTACAATGAGCAGTTCTTC. Its protein product is CAISSGSPYNEQFF.

In this sample, this clonotype turned up a few times. The chain combines TRBV4-1 with TRBJ1-2, with D possibly matching TRBD1 (6 bases). The length of the CDR3 is 15 residues. Deletions cut 1 base from V and 4 bases from J, with 13 bases between. Germline lookup yields CDR1 MGHRA and CDR2 YSYEKL. The CDR3 DNA reads as TGCGCCAGCAGCCAAGGGGACAAGCTCGGCTATGGCTACACCTTC. It specifies CASSQGDKLGYGYTF.

The sample holds a few counts of this clonotype. The chain employs TRBV9 and TRBJ2-7; 8 bases map to TRBD1. CDR3 length: 17 residues. V lost 4 bases to trimming and J lost 5 bases; unmatched junction nucleotides: 17. Germline assignment: CDR1 SGDLS and CDR2 YYNGEE. The CDR3 DNA sequence: TGTGCCAGCAGCCTGACATTAAAAAGACAGGGGAAGGACGAGCAGTACTTC. Its translation: CASSLTLKRQGKDEQYF.

This clonotype was detected only a few times. This chain links TRBV28 with TRBJ2-3, with D perhaps TRBD1 or TRBD2 (5 bases each). Trimming stripped 2 bases from V and 8 bases from J, with 14 bases between. Germline values: CDR1 MDHEN, CDR2 SYDVKM. There are 14 residues in the CDR3. This chain's CDR3 is CASSLVGARVTQYF. The CDR3 nucleotides are TGTGCCAGCAGTTTAGTCGGGGCCAGGGTTACGCAGTATTTT. Filled out from reference TRBV28 and TRBJ2-3, the complete variable domain reads DVKVTQSSRYLVKRTGEKVFLECVQDMDHENMFWYRQDPGLGLRLIYFSYDVKMKEKGDIPEGYSVSREKKERFSLILESASTNQTSMYLCASSLVGARVTQYFGPGTRLTVL.

The genes are TRBV20-1 and TRBJ2-7; 13 bases map to TRBD2. Germline CDR1 is DFQATT and CDR2 is SNEGSKA (reference sequence). CDR3 length: 17 residues. V lost 6 bases, J lost 5 bases, and 16 bases stayed unmatched. CDR3 protein: CSARTRGRLAGGNEQYF. CDR3 DNA: TGCAGTGCGCGGACCCGGGGGAGACTAGCGGGAGGTAACGAGCAGTACTTC.

There are a few counts of this clonotype. V gene TRBV5-4 combines with J gene TRBJ1-2; 7 positions agree with TRBD1. The CDR3 consists of 14 residues. Germline loops: CDR1 SGHNT, CDR2 YYREEE (reference sequence). Trimming at V came to 0 bases and at J to 7 bases, leaving 6 bases not matched to a gene. CDR3 amino acids: CASSLDRGVSGYTF. CDR3 nucleotides: TGTGCCAGCAGCTTGGACAGGGGAGTAAGTGGCTACACCTTC.

This rearrangement joins TRBV28 to TRBJ2-1; 7 nucleotides line up with TRBD1. Trimming removed 5 bases from V and 0 bases from J; junction bases left unmatched: 10. This CDR3 has 17 residues. The germline V gene encodes CDR1 MDHEN and CDR2 SYDVKM. CDR3 in DNA: TGTGCCAGCAGTACCCTCAGGGGGTTGTCCTCCTACAATGAGCAGTTCTTC. It codes for CASSTLRGLSSYNEQFF.

The rearrangement uses TRBV19 and TRBJ2-7, with TRBD2 matching over 10 bases. V trimming: 4 bases; J trimming: 0 bases; junction bases outside the gene matches: 3. The CDR3 is made up of 15 amino acids. CDR1 is LNHDA, CDR2 SQIVND, per germline (reference sequence). CDR3 protein: CASSKTSGDSYEQYF. CDR3 DNA sequence: TGTGCCAGTAGTAAAACTAGCGGGGACTCCTACGAGCAGTACTTC.

This clonotype was seen ten or more times. V and J are TRBV12-3 or TRBV12-4 and TRBJ1-2, with 7 nucleotides matching TRBD1. After removal of 5 bases from V and 2 bases from J, the junction contained 8 bases not matched to a gene. This CDR3 spans 15 amino acids. The chain's CDR3 is CASSGMDRRNYGYTF. The CDR3 DNA reads as TGTGCCAGCAGTGGGATGGACAGGCGAAACTATGGCTACACCTTC.

V usage is TRBV7-6 and J usage is TRBJ2-6; D unclear. With 0 bases removed from V and 0 bases from J, the gap between germline ends came to 6 bases. The CDR3 runs to 16 residues. CDR1 SGHVS and CDR2 FNYEAQ come from the germline V gene. The CDR3 sequence is CASSLATLSGANVLTF. The CDR3 DNA follows: TGTGCCAGCAGCTTAGCCACCCTCTCTGGGGCCAACGTCCTGACTTTC.

This clonotype was seen only a few times. V usage is TRBV5-5 and J usage is TRBJ2-7; D remains unclear. This CDR3 is 12 amino acids long. V lost 2 bases to trimming and J lost 7 bases, with 10 bases between them. Germline V gene lookup returns CDR1 SGHKS and CDR2 YYEKEE (reference sequence). The CDR3 DNA is TGTGCCAGCAGCTTTGGCTGGTTTGAGCAGTACTTC. Protein product: CASSFGWFEQYF.

This clonotype was counted ten times or more. J is TRBJ1-6 and V is TRBV7-2; D unresolved. The length of the CDR3 is 15 residues. With 5 bases removed from V and 9 bases from J, the gap between germline ends came to 17 bases. Germline V gene data show CDR1 as SGHTA and CDR2 as FQGNSA. This CDR3 reads CASSQYGELTSPLHF. The DNA for the CDR3 is TGTGCCAGCAGCCAATATGGGGAGCTGACTTCACCCCTCCACTTT.

This clonotype was found a few times. CDR3 sequence: CASSVLGGGHSPLHF. CDR3 sequence (DNA): TGTGCCAGCAGCGTACTAGGGGGCGGGCATTCACCCCTCCACTTT. V usage is TRBV9 and J usage is TRBJ1-6; 7 nucleotides align to TRBD1. CDR3 length: 15 amino acids. The V segment lost 1 base and the J segment 8 bases; nucleotides outside the gene matches: 6. CDR1 and CDR2 (germline): SGDLS, YYNGEE.

This clonotype was counted between two and nine times. This rearrangement joins TRBV19 to TRBJ1-5; D might be TRBD1 (5 bases). The V gene's germline CDR1 is LNHDA and CDR2 SQIVND (reference sequence). The length of the CDR3 is 12 residues. V lost 5 bases and J 10 bases, leaving 12 bases between the germline ends. The CDR3 sequence is CASSWAGGPQHF. For the CDR3, the DNA is TGTGCCAGTAGTTGGGCGGGGGGACCCCAGCATTTT.

There are many counts of this clonotype. J is TRBJ2-1 and V is TRBV7-2; TRBD2 matches at 8 bases. This CDR3 spans 17 amino acids. The germline CDR1 and CDR2 sequences are SGHTA and FQGNSA. V lost 5 bases, J lost 1 base, and 10 bases stayed unmatched. The chain's CDR3 is CASSALAERESYNEQFF. Here the CDR3 DNA reads TGTGCCAGCAGCGCCCTTGCAGAGCGGGAGTCCTACAATGAGCAGTTCTTC.

With regard to this clonotype: This clone may be a read error of a much larger clone one base away. The rearrangement joins TRBV6-6 to TRBJ2-2; tentative D call: TRBD2 (6 bases). This CDR3 region has 16 residues. Per the germline V gene, CDR1 is MNHNY and CDR2 is SVGAGI (reference sequence). Trimming left V 5 bases short and J 8 bases short, with 21 bases between. The CDR3 loop is CASSTRLVTVPGELFF. CDR3 coding DNA: TGTGCCAGCAGTACCCGACTAGTGACAGTCCCTGGGGAGCTGTTTTTT.

V gene TRBV28 combines with J gene TRBJ1-1; D gene unclear. The germline V gene encodes CDR1 MDHEN and CDR2 SYDVKM. Trimming shortened V by 4 bases and J by 6 bases, and 21 bases separated the two germline ends. The CDR3 totals 16 residues. CDR3: CASSSRELGYSAEAFF. The CDR3 coding sequence is TGTGCCAGCAGTTCTCGGGAATTAGGGTATAGCGCTGAAGCTTTCTTT.

This clonotype was detected only a few times. Here the CDR3 reads CASTPEGGDHQPQHF. CDR3 nucleotide sequence: TGTGCCAGCACACCGGAGGGGGGGGATCATCAGCCCCAGCATTTT. The chain joins TRBV28 to TRBJ1-5; D may be TRBD1 (6 bases). V shed 7 bases and J shed 5 bases, with 18 bases lying between them. Germline V gives CDR1 MDHEN, CDR2 SYDVKM. CDR3 length: 15 residues.